Presented here are 11 T cell receptor beta chains from one specimen sequenced in a study of T cells in Graves' hyperthyroidism and ophthalmopathy. Amplification of TCR beta CDR3 regions used RNA as the template. An initial round of RT-PCR targeting the TCR CDR3 relied on the HTBI primer set. TCRdb ran MiXCR on the multiplex PCR reads and lists one entry per CDR3 protein. This sample has around 350,000 distinct CDR3 sequences, with 13% found just once. The sample taken for sequencing was blood. These receptors originate from a woman aged 18 to 35 with Graves' hyperthyroidism.

This clonotype was seen at least ten times. This chain joins TRBV5-1 and TRBJ2-7; 8 bases are a match to TRBD1. This CDR3 is 16 amino acids long. The germline gives CDR1 SGHRS, CDR2 YFSETQ. V lost 4 bases, J lost 5 bases, and 14 bases stayed unmatched. CDR3 protein: CASSTGYGQGINEQYF. In DNA, the CDR3 is TGCGCCAGCAGCACCGGATACGGACAGGGTATCAACGAGCAGTACTTC. The complete variable domain, with remaining parts taken from reference TRBV5-1 and TRBJ2-7, reads KAGVTQTPRYLIKTRGQQVTLSCSPISGHRSVSWYQQTPGQGLQFLFEYFSETQRNKGNFPGRFSGRQFSNSRSEMNVSTLELGDSALYLCASSTGYGQGINEQYFGPGTRLTVT.

The CDR3 is CASSESTALYNEQFF. DNA of the CDR3: TGCGCCAGCAGTGAGTCGACAGCCCTCTACAATGAGCAGTTCTTC. The chain uses TRBV10-2 and TRBJ2-1, with D possibly matching TRBD1 (5 bases). CDR3 size: 15 residues. Germline V gives CDR1 WSHSY, CDR2 SAAADI. The V end lost 0 bases, the J end lost 3 bases, and 9 bases lay between the germline ends.

As concerns this clonotype: Since the CDR3 does not end with the conserved phenylalanine or tryptophan, this likely comes from a read error. The genes are TRBV2 and TRBJ1-2; D gene ambiguous. Per the germline V gene, CDR1 is SNHLY and CDR2 is FYNNEI. V lost 1 base, J lost 3 bases, and 9 bases lay in between. CDR3 size: 14 residues. The CDR3: CASSEGETYYGYTS. In DNA, the CDR3 is TGTGCCAGCAGTGAAGGGGAGACATACTATGGCTACACCTCC.

This clonotype has at least ten counts. The rearrangement uses TRBV6-6 and TRBJ1-2; D unclear. This CDR3 contains 15 residues. Trimming left V 2 bases short and J 4 bases short, with 14 bases between. The V gene's germline CDR1 is MNHNY and CDR2 SVGAGI (reference sequence). The CDR3 DNA sequence: TGTGCCAGCAGTTACGTCGCAGTCCCTTCCTATGGCTACACCTTC. Translating gives CASSYVAVPSYGYTF.

This clonotype has at least ten counts. The chain employs TRBV28 and TRBJ1-4; D gene uncertain. There are 15 residues in the CDR3. Per the germline V gene, CDR1 is MDHEN and CDR2 is SYDVKM. V shed 7 bases and J shed 8 bases, with 20 bases lying between them. CDR3 in amino acids: CASTSRAGRGEKLFF. In DNA form, the CDR3 reads TGTGCCAGCACCTCCCGGGCAGGACGAGGCGAAAAACTGTTTTTT.

This clonotype showed up many times. DNA of the CDR3: TGTGCCAGCAGCTTACAGGGGGCTCAAAATCAGCCCCAGCATTTT. It yields the protein CASSLQGAQNQPQHF. The V call is TRBV5-6, the J call TRBJ1-5, with 9 bases lining up with TRBD1. Germline assignment: CDR1 SGHDT and CDR2 YYEEEE. Trimming took 2 bases from V and 4 from J; bases not matched to a gene: 4. There are 15 residues in the CDR3. Complete variable domain (other parts from reference TRBV5-6 and TRBJ1-5): DAGVTQSPTHLIKTRGQQVTLRCSPKSGHDTVSWYQQALGQGPQFIFQYYEEEERQRGNFPDRFSGHQFPNYSSELNVNALLLGDSALYLCASSLQGAQNQPQHFGDGTRLSIL.

This clonotype has a count of ten or more. Here the CDR3 reads CASNRQEGHEQYF. The CDR3 DNA reads TGTGCCAGCAACCGACAGGAGGGCCACGAGCAGTACTTC. This sequence joins TRBV7-2 and TRBJ2-7, with D possibly being TRBD1 or TRBD2 (6 bases each). Per germline, CDR1 SGHTA and CDR2 FQGNSA. Trimming took off 7 bases at V and 5 bases at J, with 15 bases between the two ends. The CDR3 consists of 13 residues.

In regard to this clonotype: One junction end disagrees with the germline gene, perhaps due to a read error. This chain links TRBV11-2 with TRBJ2-7; 10 nucleotides align to TRBD2. CDR3 length equals 16 residues. Germline CDR1 and CDR2: SGHAT and FQNNGV. CDR3 bases: TGTGCCAGCAGCTTAGGCGGGACTAGCGAAATCTACGGGCAGTACTTC. Its protein product is CASSLGGTSEIYGQYF.

Only a few counts were recorded for this clonotype. Mismatch with germline at one junction end may stem from a read error. This chain connects TRBV28 to TRBJ1-1; the D gene is possibly TRBD1 (5 bases). Germline V gene data show CDR1 as MDHEN and CDR2 as SYDVKM. The CDR3 is made up of 14 amino acids. The CDR3 region has the DNA TGTGCCAGCAGTCCGGGGGGACGGCACACTGAAGCTTCCTTT. It translates to CASSPGGRHTEASF.

This clonotype was counted at least ten times. The chain couples TRBV5-5 to TRBJ2-5; TRBD1 is a possible D gene (7 bases). V lost 4 bases and J lost 4, with 14 bases in between. The length of the CDR3 is 14 residues. The germline CDR1 and CDR2 sequences are SGHKS and YYEKEE (reference sequence). CDR3 DNA sequence: TGTGCCAGCAGCAGCAGGGGGGTCGCAGAGACCCAGTACTTC. Translated: CASSSRGVAETQYF.

Details on this clonotype: One end of the junction varies from germline; a read error may be responsible. The genes are TRBV19 and TRBJ1-1, with a tentative D call TRBD1 (5 bases). There are 15 residues in the CDR3. CDR1 and CDR2 (germline): LNHDA, SQIVND (reference sequence). This CDR3 is CASSMGGLGSTEASF. CDR3 DNA sequence: TGTGCCAGTAGTATGGGGGGTCTGGGGAGCACTGAAGCTTCCTTT.